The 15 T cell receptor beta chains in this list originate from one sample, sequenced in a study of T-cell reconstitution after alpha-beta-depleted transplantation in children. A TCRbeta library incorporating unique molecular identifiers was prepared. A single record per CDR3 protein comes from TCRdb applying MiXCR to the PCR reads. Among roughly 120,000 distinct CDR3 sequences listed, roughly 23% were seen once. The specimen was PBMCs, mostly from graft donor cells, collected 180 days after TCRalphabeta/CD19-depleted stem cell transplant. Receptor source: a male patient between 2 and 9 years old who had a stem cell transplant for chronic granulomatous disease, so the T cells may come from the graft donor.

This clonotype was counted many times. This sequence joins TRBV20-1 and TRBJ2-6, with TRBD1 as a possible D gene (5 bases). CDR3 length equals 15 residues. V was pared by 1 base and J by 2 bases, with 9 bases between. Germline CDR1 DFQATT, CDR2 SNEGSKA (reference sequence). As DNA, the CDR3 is TGCAGTGCTAGAGGGGGCTACCCTGGGGCCAACGTCCTGACTTTC. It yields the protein CSARGGYPGANVLTF.

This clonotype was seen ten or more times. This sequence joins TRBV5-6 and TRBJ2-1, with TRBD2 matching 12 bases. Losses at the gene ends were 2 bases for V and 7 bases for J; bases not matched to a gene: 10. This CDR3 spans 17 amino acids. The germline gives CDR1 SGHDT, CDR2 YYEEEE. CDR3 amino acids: CASSFRSSGRAGNEQFF. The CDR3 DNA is TGTGCCAGCAGCTTTCGCTCTAGCGGGAGGGCCGGGAATGAGCAGTTCTTC.

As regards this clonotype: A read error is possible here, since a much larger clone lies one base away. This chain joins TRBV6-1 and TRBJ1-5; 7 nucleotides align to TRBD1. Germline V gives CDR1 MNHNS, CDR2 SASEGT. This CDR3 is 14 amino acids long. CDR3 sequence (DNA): TGTGCCAGCAGTCCTTCGACAGGGAATCAGCCCCATCATTTT. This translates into CASSPSTGNQPHHF.

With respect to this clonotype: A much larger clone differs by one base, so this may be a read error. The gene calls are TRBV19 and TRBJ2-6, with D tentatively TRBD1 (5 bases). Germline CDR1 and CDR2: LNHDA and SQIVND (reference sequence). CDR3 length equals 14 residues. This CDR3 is CASSSTGLANGLTF. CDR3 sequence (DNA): TGTGCCAGTAGTTCCACAGGCCTGGCCAACGGCCTGACTTTC.

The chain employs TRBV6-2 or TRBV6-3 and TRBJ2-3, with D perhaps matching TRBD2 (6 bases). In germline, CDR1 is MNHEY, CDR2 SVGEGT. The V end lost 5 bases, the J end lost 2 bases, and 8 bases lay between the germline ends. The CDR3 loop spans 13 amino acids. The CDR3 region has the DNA TGTGCCAGCAGTCGGGGGTTCACAGATACGCAGTATTTT. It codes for CASSRGFTDTQYF.

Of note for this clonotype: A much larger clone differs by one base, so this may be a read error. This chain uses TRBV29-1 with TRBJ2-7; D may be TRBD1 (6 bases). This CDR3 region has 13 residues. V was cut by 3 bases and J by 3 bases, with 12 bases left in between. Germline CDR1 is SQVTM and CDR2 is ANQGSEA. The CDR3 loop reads CSVEWTASYEQYF. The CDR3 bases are TGCAGCGTTGAGTGGACAGCCAGCTACGAGCAGTACTTC.

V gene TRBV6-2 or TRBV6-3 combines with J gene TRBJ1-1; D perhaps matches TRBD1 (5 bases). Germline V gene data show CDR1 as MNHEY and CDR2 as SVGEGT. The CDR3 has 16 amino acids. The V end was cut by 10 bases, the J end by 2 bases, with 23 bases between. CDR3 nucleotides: TGTGCCACCTATTTTGACTGGGGACCAGGTAACACTGAAGCTTTCTTT. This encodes CATYFDWGPGNTEAFF.

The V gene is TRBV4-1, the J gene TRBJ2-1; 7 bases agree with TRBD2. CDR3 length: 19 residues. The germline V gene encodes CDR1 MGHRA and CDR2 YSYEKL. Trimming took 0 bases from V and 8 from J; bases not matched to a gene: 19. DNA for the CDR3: TGCGCCAGCAGCCAAGATCCCCCAAGATCCGGGGGGACCCTTGATGAGCAGTTCTTC. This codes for CASSQDPPRSGGTLDEQFF.

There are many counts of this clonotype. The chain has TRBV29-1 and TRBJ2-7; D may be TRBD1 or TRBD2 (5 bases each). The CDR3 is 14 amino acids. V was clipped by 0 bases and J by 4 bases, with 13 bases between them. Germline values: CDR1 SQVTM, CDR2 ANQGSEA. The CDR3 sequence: CSVEDPGSVYEQYF. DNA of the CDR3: TGCAGCGTTGAAGATCCAGGGAGTGTTTACGAGCAGTACTTC.

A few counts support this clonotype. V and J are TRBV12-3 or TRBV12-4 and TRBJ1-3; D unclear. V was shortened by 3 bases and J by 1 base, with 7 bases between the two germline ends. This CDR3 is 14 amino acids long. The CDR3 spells CASSLRGSGNTIYF. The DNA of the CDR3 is TGTGCCAGCAGTTTGCGTGGATCTGGAAACACCATATATTTT.

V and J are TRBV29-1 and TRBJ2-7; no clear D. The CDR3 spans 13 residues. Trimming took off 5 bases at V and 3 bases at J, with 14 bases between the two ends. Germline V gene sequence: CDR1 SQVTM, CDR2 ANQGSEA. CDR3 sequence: CSVQSGRSYEQYF. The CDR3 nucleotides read TGCAGCGTTCAATCCGGAAGGAGCTACGAGCAGTACTTC.

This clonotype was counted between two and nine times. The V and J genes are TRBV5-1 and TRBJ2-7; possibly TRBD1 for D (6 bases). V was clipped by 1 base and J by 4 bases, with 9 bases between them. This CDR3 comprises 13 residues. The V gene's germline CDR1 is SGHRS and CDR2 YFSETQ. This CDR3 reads CASSLTGLYEQYF. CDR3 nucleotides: TGCGCCAGCAGCTTGACAGGGTTGTACGAGCAGTACTTC.

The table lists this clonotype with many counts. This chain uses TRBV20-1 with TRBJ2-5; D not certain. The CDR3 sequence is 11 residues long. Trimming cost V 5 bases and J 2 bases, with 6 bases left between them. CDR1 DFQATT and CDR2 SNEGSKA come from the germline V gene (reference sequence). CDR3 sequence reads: CSAGMQETQYF. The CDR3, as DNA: TGCAGTGCTGGGATGCAAGAGACCCAGTACTTC.

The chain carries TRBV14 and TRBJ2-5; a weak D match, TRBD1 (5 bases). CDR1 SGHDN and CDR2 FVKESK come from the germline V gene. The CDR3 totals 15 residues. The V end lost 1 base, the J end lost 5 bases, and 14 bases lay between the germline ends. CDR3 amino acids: CASSQVAGYLETQYF. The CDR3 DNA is TGTGCCAGCAGCCAAGTAGCAGGGTATTTGGAGACCCAGTACTTC.

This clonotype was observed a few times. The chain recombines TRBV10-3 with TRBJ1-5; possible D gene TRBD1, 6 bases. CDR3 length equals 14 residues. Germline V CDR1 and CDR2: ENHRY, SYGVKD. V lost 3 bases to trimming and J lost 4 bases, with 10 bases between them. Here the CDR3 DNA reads TGTGCCATCAGTGACTACAGGGATAATCAGCCCCAGCATTTT. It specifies CAISDYRDNQPQHF.